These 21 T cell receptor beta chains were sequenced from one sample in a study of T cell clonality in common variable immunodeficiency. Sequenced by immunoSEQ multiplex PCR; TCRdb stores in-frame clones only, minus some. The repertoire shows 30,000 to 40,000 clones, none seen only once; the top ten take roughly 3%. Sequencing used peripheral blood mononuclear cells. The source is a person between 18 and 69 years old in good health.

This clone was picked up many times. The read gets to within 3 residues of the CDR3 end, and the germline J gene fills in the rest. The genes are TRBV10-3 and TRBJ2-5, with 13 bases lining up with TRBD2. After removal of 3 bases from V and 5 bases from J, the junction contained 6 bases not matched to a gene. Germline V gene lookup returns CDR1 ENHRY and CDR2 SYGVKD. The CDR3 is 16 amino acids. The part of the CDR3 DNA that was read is TGTGCCATCAGTGATAGACTAGCGGGAGGAGGTGAGACC. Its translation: CAISDRLAGGGET. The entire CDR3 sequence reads CAISDRLAGGGETQYF.

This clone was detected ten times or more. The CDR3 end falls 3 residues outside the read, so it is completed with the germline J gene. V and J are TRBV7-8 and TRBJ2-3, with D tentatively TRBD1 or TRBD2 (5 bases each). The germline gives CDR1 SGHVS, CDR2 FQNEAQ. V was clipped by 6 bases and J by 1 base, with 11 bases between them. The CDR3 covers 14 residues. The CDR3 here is CASRRRGGTDTQYF. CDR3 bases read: TGTGCCAGCAGACGTAGGGGAGGCACAGATACG.

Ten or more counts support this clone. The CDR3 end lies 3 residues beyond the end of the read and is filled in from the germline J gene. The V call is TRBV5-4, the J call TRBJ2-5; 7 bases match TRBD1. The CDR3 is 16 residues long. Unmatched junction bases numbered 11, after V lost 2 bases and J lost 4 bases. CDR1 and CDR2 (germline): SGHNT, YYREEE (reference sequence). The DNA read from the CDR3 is TGTGCCAGCAGCTTTGCAGGGTCGACAGGGAGAGAGACC. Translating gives CASSFAGSTGRET. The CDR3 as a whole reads CASSFAGSTGRETQYF. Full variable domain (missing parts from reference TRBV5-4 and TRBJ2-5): ETGVTQSPTHLIKTRGQQVTLRCSSQSGHNTVSWYQQALGQGPQFIFQYYREEENGRGNFPPRFSGLQFPNYSSELNVNALELDDSALYLCASSFAGSTGRETQYFGPGTRLLVL.

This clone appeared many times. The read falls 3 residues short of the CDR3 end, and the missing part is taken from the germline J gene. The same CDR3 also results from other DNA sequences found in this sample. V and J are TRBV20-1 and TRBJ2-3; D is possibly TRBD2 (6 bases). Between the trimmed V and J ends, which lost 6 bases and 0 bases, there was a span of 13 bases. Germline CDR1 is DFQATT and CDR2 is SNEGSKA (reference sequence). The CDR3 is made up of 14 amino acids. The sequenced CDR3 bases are TGCAGTGCCAGATGGGGGGACAGCACAGATACG. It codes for CSARWGDSTDT. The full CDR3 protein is CSARWGDSTDTQYF.

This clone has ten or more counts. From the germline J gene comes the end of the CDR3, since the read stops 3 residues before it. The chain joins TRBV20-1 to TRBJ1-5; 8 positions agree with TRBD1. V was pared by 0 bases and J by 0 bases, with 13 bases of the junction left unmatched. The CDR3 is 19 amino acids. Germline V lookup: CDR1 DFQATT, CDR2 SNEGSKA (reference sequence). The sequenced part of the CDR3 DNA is TGCAGTGCTAGAGATGCCACAGGGGGTATGAGATATAGCAATCAGCCC. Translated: CSARDATGGMRYSNQP. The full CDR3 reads CSARDATGGMRYSNQPQHF.

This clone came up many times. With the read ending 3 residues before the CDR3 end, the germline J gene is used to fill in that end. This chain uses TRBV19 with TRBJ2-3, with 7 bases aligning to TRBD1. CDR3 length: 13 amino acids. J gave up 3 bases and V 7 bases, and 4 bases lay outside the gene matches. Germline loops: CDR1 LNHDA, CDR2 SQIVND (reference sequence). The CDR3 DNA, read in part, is TGTGCCAGTAATCTACAGGGGACAGATACG. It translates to CASNLQGTDT. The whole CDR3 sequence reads CASNLQGTDTQYF.

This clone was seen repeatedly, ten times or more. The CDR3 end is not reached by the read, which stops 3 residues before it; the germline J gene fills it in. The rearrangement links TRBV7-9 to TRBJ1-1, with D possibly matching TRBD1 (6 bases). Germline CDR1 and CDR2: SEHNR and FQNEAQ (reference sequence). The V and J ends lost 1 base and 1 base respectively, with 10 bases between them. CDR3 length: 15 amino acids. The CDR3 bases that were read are TGTGCCAGCAGCTTAGGCGACAGGCCGAACACTGAA. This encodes CASSLGDRPNTE. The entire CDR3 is CASSLGDRPNTEAFF.

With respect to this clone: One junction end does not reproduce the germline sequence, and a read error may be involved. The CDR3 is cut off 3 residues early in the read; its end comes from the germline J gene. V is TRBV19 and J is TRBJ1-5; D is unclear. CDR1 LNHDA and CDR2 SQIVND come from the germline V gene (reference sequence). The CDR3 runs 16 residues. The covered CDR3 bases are TGTGCCAGTAGTCGCACATCTGGCAGTTTTAATCGGCCC. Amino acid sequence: CASSRTSGSFNRP. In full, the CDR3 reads CASSRTSGSFNRPQHF.

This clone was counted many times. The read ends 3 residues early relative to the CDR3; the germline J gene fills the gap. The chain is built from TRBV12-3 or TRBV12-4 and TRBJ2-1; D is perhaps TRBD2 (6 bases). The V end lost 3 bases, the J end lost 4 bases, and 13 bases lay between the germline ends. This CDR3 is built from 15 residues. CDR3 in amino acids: CASSLRRRGYNEQFF. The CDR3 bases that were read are TGTGCCAGCAGTTTGAGGCGGAGGGGATACAATGAG.

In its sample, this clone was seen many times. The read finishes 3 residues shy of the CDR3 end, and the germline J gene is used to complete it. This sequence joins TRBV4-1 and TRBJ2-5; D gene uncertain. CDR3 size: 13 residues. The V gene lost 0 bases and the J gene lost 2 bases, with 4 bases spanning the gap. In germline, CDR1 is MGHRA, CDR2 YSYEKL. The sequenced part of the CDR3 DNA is TGCGCCAGCAGCCAAGATCCACAAGAGACC. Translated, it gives CASSQDPQET. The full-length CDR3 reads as CASSQDPQETQYF.

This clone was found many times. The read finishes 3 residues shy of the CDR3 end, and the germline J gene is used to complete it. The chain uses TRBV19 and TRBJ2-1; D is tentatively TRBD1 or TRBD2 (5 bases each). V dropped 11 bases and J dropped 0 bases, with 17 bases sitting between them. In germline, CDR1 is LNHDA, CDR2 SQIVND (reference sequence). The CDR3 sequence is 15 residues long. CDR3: CACEYTGGSYNEQFF. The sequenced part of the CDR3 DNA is TGTGCCTGCGAATATACAGGAGGCTCCTACAATGAG.

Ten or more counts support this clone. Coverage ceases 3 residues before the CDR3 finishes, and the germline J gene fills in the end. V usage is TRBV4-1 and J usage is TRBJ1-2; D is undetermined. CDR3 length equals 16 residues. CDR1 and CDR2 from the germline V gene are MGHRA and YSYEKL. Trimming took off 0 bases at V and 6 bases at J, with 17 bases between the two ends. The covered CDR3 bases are TGCGCCAGCAGCCAAGATCTTATCGGTAGCGGGCATGGC. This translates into CASSQDLIGSGHG. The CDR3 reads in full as CASSQDLIGSGHGYTF.

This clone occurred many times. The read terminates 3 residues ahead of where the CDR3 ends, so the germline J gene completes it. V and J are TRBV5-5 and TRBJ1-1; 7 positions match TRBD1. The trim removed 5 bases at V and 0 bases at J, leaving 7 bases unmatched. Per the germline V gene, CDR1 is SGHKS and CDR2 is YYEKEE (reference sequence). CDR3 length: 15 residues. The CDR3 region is CASRIPGTVNTEAFF. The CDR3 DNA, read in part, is TGTGCCAGCAGGATACCCGGGACAGTGAACACTGAA.

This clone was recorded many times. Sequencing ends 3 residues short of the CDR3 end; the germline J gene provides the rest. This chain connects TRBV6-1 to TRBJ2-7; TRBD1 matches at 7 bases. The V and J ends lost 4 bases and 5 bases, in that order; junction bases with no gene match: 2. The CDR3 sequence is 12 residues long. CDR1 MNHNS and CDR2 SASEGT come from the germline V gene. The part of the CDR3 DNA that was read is TGTGCCAGCAGTGTGAGGGGGCACGAG. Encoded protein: CASSVRGHE. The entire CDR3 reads CASSVRGHEQYF.

The sequenced CDR3 bases are TGTGCCAGCAGTGGAGGGTACGAG. It codes for CASSGGYE. In full, the CDR3 is CASSGGYEQYF. V usage is TRBV2 and J usage is TRBJ2-7, with a possible D match to TRBD2 (5 bases). The read halts 3 residues ahead of the CDR3 end, with the missing end drawn from the germline J gene. CDR1 is SNHLY, CDR2 FYNNEI, per germline. The V end was cut by 4 bases, the J end by 4 bases, with 5 bases between. The CDR3 spans 11 residues.

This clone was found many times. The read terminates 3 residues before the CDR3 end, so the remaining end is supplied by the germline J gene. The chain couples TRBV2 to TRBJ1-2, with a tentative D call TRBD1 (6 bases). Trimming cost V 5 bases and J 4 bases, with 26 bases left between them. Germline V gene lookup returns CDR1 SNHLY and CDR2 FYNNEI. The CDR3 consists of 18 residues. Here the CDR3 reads CASSPTEVGGAKIYGYTF. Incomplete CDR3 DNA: TGTGCCAGCAGTCCCACCGAGGTCGGGGGGGCGAAGATCTATGGC.

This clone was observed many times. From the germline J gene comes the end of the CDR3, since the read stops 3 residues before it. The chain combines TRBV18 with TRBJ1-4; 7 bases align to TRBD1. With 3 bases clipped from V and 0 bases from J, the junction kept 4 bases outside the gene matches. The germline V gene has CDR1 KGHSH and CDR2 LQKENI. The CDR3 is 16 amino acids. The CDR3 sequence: CASSPDRDSTNEKLFF. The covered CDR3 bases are TGTGCCAGCTCACCTGACAGGGACTCAACTAATGAAAAA.

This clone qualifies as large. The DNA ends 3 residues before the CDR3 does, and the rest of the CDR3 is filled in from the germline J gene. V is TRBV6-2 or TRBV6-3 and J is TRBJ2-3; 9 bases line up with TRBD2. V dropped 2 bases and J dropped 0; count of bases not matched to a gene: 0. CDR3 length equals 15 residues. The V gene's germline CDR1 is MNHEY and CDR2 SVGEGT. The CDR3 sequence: CASSYTSGSTDTQYF. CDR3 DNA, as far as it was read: TGTGCCAGCAGTTACACTAGCGGGAGCACAGATACG.

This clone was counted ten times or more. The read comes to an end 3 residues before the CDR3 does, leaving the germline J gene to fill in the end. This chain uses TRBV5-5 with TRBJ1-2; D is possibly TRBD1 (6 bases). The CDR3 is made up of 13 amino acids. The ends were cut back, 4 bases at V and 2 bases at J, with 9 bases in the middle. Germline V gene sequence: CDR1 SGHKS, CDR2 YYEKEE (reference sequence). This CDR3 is CASSRQGNYGYTF. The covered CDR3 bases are TGTGCCAGCAGCCGTCAGGGGAACTATGGC.

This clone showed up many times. The covered CDR3 bases are TGTGCCAGTAGTATAGATGACAGGGTCGCAGATACG. It translates to CASSIDDRVADT. In full, the CDR3 is CASSIDDRVADTQYF. The chain recombines TRBV19 with TRBJ2-3; 7 bases map to TRBD1. The missing CDR3 end, 3 residues past where the read stops, is filled in from the germline J gene. V was pared by 0 bases and J by 4 bases, with 4 bases of the junction left unmatched. From germline, CDR1 is LNHDA and CDR2 SQIVND (reference sequence). The CDR3 is made up of 15 amino acids.

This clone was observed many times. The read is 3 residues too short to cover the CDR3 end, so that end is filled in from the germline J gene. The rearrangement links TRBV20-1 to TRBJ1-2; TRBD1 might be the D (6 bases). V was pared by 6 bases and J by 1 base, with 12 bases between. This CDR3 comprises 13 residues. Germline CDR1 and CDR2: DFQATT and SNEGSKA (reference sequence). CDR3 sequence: CSAIHRDNYGYTF. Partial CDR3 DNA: TGCAGTGCCATCCACAGGGATAACTATGGC.